These 18 T cell receptor beta chains originate from one sample sequenced in a study of T cell repertoires in cytomegalovirus infection. Their recognized antigens are unknown. Each CDR3 protein is one row after TCRdb ran MiXCR on the reads. Of roughly 120,000 distinct CDR3 sequences in the sample, roughly 32% were seen once. The starting material was CD8+ T cells from cultured PBMCs, obtained from culture after CMV antigen stimulation. The receptors were gathered from a human donor in good health (CMV status not recorded). Some clones in this sample may be carry-over from other donors' samples.

Only a few counts were recorded for this clonotype. The chain employs TRBV6-6 and TRBJ2-1; 11 bases line up with TRBD2. V was pared by 2 bases and J by 3 bases, with 3 bases of the junction left unmatched. Germline V gene data show CDR1 as MNHNY and CDR2 as SVGAGI (reference sequence). The CDR3 contains 16 residues. The CDR3 DNA is TGTGCCAGCAGTTACCTAGGGACTAGCGGCTACAATGAGCAGTTCTTC. It is translated as CASSYLGTSGYNEQFF.

The chain uses TRBV11-2 and TRBJ1-1; the D gene is possibly TRBD1 (5 bases). V was trimmed by 2 bases and J by 11 bases, leaving 15 bases between them. CDR1 and CDR2 (germline): SGHAT, FQNNGV. This CDR3 region has 13 residues. CDR3: CASSLTKGATAFF. DNA of the CDR3: TGTGCCAGCAGCTTAACCAAAGGGGCAACTGCTTTCTTT.

About this clonotype itself: An end of the junction differs from the germline gene, which may be a read error. This chain links TRBV5-3 with TRBJ1-6, with D possibly being TRBD1 (5 bases). TRBV5-3 is an ORF for which the function is uncertain. The CDR3 is 15 amino acids. The CDR3 DNA follows: TGTGCCAGCAGCTTGGGGGATGATTCGGGTTCACCCCTCCACTTT. This sequence encodes CASSLGDDSGSPLHF.

The sample holds a few counts of this clonotype. The V gene is TRBV7-8, the J gene TRBJ1-2; D remains ambiguous. CDR1 is SGHVS, CDR2 FQNEAQ, per germline. V lost 2 bases and J lost 6, with 10 bases in between. This CDR3 is 13 amino acids long. CDR3 coding DNA: TGTGCCAGCAGCTTATCAGGTTACAATGGCTACACCTTC. This gives the protein CASSLSGYNGYTF. The full variable domain, in which reference TRBV7-8 and TRBJ1-2 provide the parts outside the CDR3, is GAGVSQSPRYKVAKRGQDVALRCDPISGHVSLFWYQQALGQGPEFLTYFQNEAQLDKSGLPSDRFFAERPEGSVSTLKIQRTQQEDSAVYLCASSLSGYNGYTFGSGTRLTVV.

The chain combines TRBV4-3 with TRBJ2-1; 7 nucleotides match TRBD2. Per germline, CDR1 LGHNA and CDR2 YSLEER. This CDR3 comprises 17 residues. Unmatched junction bases numbered 5, after V lost 0 bases and J lost 0 bases. The DNA for the CDR3 is TGCGCCAGCAGCCAAGATCGGCGCGGGGGCTCCTACAATGAGCAGTTCTTC. It codes for CASSQDRRGGSYNEQFF.

This clonotype was seen a few times. The chain has TRBV10-3 and TRBJ2-3, with 7 bases lining up with TRBD1. With 7 bases clipped from V and 3 bases from J, the junction kept 4 bases outside the gene matches. In germline, CDR1 is ENHRY, CDR2 SYGVKD. The CDR3 has 13 amino acids. CDR3 DNA sequence: TGTGCCATCACAGGGGGTTCGACAGATACGCAGTATTTT. The encoded protein is CAITGGSTDTQYF.

This clonotype was counted at least ten times. The rearrangement uses TRBV7-8 and TRBJ2-7; TRBD2 is a possible D gene (7 bases). Germline CDR1 and CDR2: SGHVS and FQNEAQ. The CDR3 has 14 residues. The V end was cut by 0 bases, the J end by 4 bases, with 10 bases between. CDR3 loop: CASSLAGGLYEQYF. CDR3 coding DNA: TGTGCCAGCAGCTTAGCGGGGGGGCTGTACGAGCAGTACTTC.

This clonotype was found a few times. The rearrangement joins TRBV19 to TRBJ1-5; D gene ambiguous. CDR3 length: 13 amino acids. Trimming shortened V by 6 bases and J by 5 bases, and 11 bases separated the two germline ends. CDR1 and CDR2 (germline): LNHDA, SQIVND (reference sequence). CDR3 nucleotide sequence: TGTGCCAGTAGAGGGAAGGGCTATCAGCCCCAGCATTTT. Its translation: CASRGKGYQPQHF.

The rearrangement joins TRBV6-8 to TRBJ1-5, with unresolved D. The CDR3 contains 17 residues. Germline CDR1 and CDR2: MNHGY and SAAAGT. Between the trimmed V and J ends, which lost 6 bases and 0 bases, there was a span of 18 bases. CDR3 amino acids: CASSRRGNRNSNQPQHF. In nucleotides, the CDR3 is TGTGCCAGCAGCCGTCGTGGGAACAGAAATAGCAATCAGCCCCAGCATTTT.

This chain links TRBV19 with TRBJ1-5; D is uncertain. V lost 6 bases, J lost 9 bases, and 21 bases lay in between. Germline assignment: CDR1 LNHDA and CDR2 SQIVND (reference sequence). The CDR3 spans 15 residues. CDR3 protein: CASSGGGGTVWPQHF. The DNA for the CDR3 is TGTGCCAGTAGCGGAGGTGGAGGCACCGTCTGGCCCCAGCATTTT.

This chain links TRBV4-3 with TRBJ1-6; D is undetermined. Germline-derived CDR1 and CDR2 are LGHNA and YSLEER. Deletions cut 0 bases from V and 8 bases from J, with 11 bases between. CDR3 size: 15 residues. In nucleotides, the CDR3 is TGCGCCAGCAGCCAAGATACGGGTAGTGATTCACCCCTCCACTTT. As protein: CASSQDTGSDSPLHF.

The chain uses TRBV6-2 or TRBV6-3 and TRBJ2-1; 7 bases align to TRBD1. The J segment lost 5 bases and the V segment lost 6 bases, leaving 13 bases of the junction unmatched. Germline V gene lookup returns CDR1 MNHEY and CDR2 SVGEGT. This CDR3 is built from 16 residues. CDR3 protein: CASRTSGQRFNNEQFF. The CDR3 coding sequence is TGTGCCAGCAGGACTTCGGGACAGCGATTTAACAATGAGCAGTTCTTC.

The chain recombines TRBV11-2 with TRBJ2-1; 8 bases fit TRBD1. V dropped 5 bases and J dropped 7; count of bases not matched to a gene: 10. Germline V gives CDR1 SGHAT, CDR2 FQNNGV. The CDR3 sequence is 15 residues long. The CDR3 DNA reads TGTGCCAGCAGCACCGGGCAGGGGGCGATAAATGAGCAGTTCTTC. This codes for CASSTGQGAINEQFF.

This chain joins TRBV29-1 and TRBJ1-2; no firm D call. V lost 3 bases and J lost 2, with 13 bases in between. The CDR3 is 14 amino acids. Germline V gene data show CDR1 as SQVTM and CDR2 as ANQGSEA. CDR3 sequence (DNA): TGCAGCGTTGACGATCCTGCCTCGAACTATGGCTACACCTTC. As protein: CSVDDPASNYGYTF. The complete variable domain, with remaining parts taken from reference TRBV29-1 and TRBJ1-2, reads SAVISQKPSRDICQRGTSLTIQCQVDSQVTMMFWYRQQPGQSLTLIATANQGSEATYESGFVIDKFPISRPNLTFSTLTVSNMSPEDSSIYLCSVDDPASNYGYTFGSGTRLTVV.

This clonotype was seen many times. This chain connects TRBV6-5 to TRBJ1-1, with D perhaps matching TRBD1 (6 bases). Germline CDR1 reads MNHEY; CDR2 reads SVGAGI. V lost 0 bases and J lost 4, with 12 bases in between. The CDR3 consists of 15 residues. The CDR3 sequence is CASSYSITGATEAFF. The CDR3 DNA reads TGTGCCAGCAGTTACTCGATAACGGGGGCCACTGAAGCTTTCTTT.

The chain joins TRBV5-4 to TRBJ2-7; D possibly corresponds to TRBD2 (6 bases). V gave up 2 bases and J gave up 0 bases, with 9 bases separating them. Looked up from germline, CDR1 is SGHNT and CDR2 is YYREEE (reference sequence). There are 14 residues in the CDR3. The CDR3 is CASSFFSGSYEQYF. The CDR3 DNA reads TGTGCCAGCAGCTTCTTTAGCGGCTCCTACGAGCAGTACTTC.

This clonotype occurred a few times. The V call is TRBV7-9, the J call TRBJ2-3; possibly TRBD1 or TRBD2 for D (5 bases each). Trimming left V 5 bases short and J 0 bases short, with 9 bases between. Germline-derived CDR1 and CDR2 are SEHNR and FQNEAQ (reference sequence). This CDR3 has 14 amino acids. The CDR3 DNA is TGTGCCAGCAGCCGGGACGGGAGCACAGATACGCAGTATTTT. Its translation is CASSRDGSTDTQYF.

The CDR3 DNA reads as TGCAGTGCTAGAACAGGACTTAACACTGAAGCTTTCTTT. Translation: CSARTGLNTEAFF. The J gene is TRBJ1-1, the V gene TRBV20-1; possibly TRBD1 for D (5 bases). Per the germline V gene, CDR1 is DFQATT and CDR2 is SNEGSKA (reference sequence). Trimming left V 2 bases short and J 2 bases short, with 9 bases between. The length of the CDR3 is 13 residues.